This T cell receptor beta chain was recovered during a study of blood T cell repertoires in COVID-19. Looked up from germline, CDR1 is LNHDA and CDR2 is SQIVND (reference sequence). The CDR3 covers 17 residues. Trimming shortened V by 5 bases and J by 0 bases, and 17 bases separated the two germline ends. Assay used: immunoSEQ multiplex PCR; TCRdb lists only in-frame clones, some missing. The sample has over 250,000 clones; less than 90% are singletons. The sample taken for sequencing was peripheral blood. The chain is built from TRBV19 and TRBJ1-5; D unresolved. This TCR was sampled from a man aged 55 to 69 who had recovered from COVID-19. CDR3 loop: CASSRSGTEVSNQPQHF. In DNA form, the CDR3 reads TGTGCCAGTAGTCGTTCGGGCACGGAGGTTAGCAATCAGCCCCAGCATTTT. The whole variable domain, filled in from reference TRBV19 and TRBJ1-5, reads DGGITQSPKYLFRKEGQNVTLSCEQNLNHDAMYWYRQDPGQGLRLIYYSQIVNDFQKGDIAEGYSVSREKKESFPLTVTSAQKNPTAFYLCASSRSGTEVSNQPQHFGDGTRLSIL.